This T cell receptor (beta chain) was identified in a study of vaccination and CD4 T cells after COVID-19 (dated by TCRdb to 2022 to 2024). As for the study more broadly: Every convalescent patient had a positive nasal swab PCR test for SARS-CoV-2, with mild disease in about nine patients and severe disease in one. Six males and four females were included in the convalescent cohort, with two Hispanic individuals, seven Caucasians, two Asians and one multiracial person represented. Participants received two doses of either the Pfizer-BioNTech BNT162b2 vaccine (n=8) or the Moderna mRNA-1273 vaccine (n=2). Post-COVID blood samples from convalescent patients were collected a median of around 100 days after diagnosis, with a range of about 30 to 170 days. Post-vaccine blood samples were taken a median of about 72 days after the second vaccine dose, with a range of 14 to 241 days. Overlapping spike peptide pools from SARS-CoV-2 and from the common cold coronaviruses HCoV-NL63, HCoV-OC43 and HCoV-229E were used as culture stimuli. As controls, cultures received a CEFX viral epitope pool (the positive control), an HIV-1 Nef peptide pool (the negative control), or no peptide at all. In roughly 10 COVID-19 convalescent patients and a handful of infection-naive healthy vaccine recipients, the spike-specific CD4+ TCR repertoire before mRNA vaccination was compared with the repertoire after mRNA vaccination. Results the study describes overall, beyond this receptor: In convalescent patients, a median approximately 90% of post-vaccine SARS-CoV-2-reactive clones were detected only after vaccination, suggesting vaccine-specific priming. Only a relatively small number of convalescent patients were included in the study, and early timepoints following natural infection were not analyzed. Of the vaccine-specific clones in convalescent patients, 304 of 307, or nearly all, reacted only to SARS-CoV-2 spike and did not cross-react with common cold coronaviruses. Although the median number of SARS-CoV-2-reactive clonotypes went up from around 20 after infection to some 37 after vaccination, the increase was not significant.

The treatment or condition label corresponds to: roughly 11-day PBMC culture with coronavirus spike peptide pools or control peptides (ViraFEST assay). The ViraFEST assay was used in the study, in which antigen-specific T cells were expanded with peptide pools and expanded clonotypes were subsequently identified by TCR sequencing. Positive SARS-CoV-2 PCR tests in the convalescent patients dated from March to December 2020, before Alpha, Beta and Delta variants emerged in the United States. PBMCs were cultured at a few million per well in IMDM supplemented with approximately 5.4% human AB serum and about 9.5 IU/ml IL-2, with about 10 ug/ml peptide pools added. On days 3 and 7, half of the culture medium was replaced with fresh IL-2-containing medium. Once the cells had been in culture for 9 to 10 days, the EasySep CD4+ T cell isolation kit was used to isolate CD4+ T cells by negative selection. Ficoll-Paque Plus gradient centrifugation was used to isolate PBMCs from whole blood, and the isolated PBMCs were then either used fresh or cryopreserved at -140C. Triplicate wells were generally used for each culture condition.

Library method: PCR. DNA from cultured CD4+ T cells was subjected to TCR sequencing with the Oncomine TCR Beta short-read assay at the Johns Hopkins FTIC core. The QIAamp micro DNA kit was used to extract genomic DNA from the cultured CD4+ T cells. Oncomine TCR Beta libraries from cultured CD4+ T cells were pooled with unique dual indexes and sequenced on an Illumina iSeq 100. Concerning the study's data processing: Non-productive sequences were removed, and CDR3s not starting with C, not ending with F or W, or shorter than 7 amino acids were discarded. The MANAFEST web application was used to identify antigen-specific clonotypes by comparing peptide-stimulated wells against reference wells and other culture wells. For a clone to be called positive, the clone needed an FDR below 0.05, an odds ratio above 5, and a productive frequency above 0.1% in at least two of three replicate wells. Clonotypes that were significantly expanded in both SARS-CoV-2 spike wells and at least one common cold coronavirus spike condition were defined as cross-reactive. CDR3 homology was assessed with Levenshtein distances (stringdist) and unrooted phylogenetic trees (ape) in R version 3.6.1. TCRdb cleaned the public reads at Q25 with fastp, built clones with MiXCR and kept in-frame beta chains. Every CDR3 protein is listed once, alongside the most common genes and DNA of its rows. TCRdb, rather than the study authors, made the V and J calls. The sample has about 15,000 distinct CDR3 sequences on record, approximately 42% of them singletons. The ten most abundant clones make up 20% to 25% of the sample.

From its cysteine to its phenylalanine, the CDR3 spans 14 amino acids. Only the CDR3 DNA is retained, 42 bases long and in frame from the first base. V is reduced by 2 bases and J by 3 bases, leaving a spacing of 10 bases between them. CDR1 is given as SGHTA and CDR2 as FQGNSA, both from the germline V gene. Worth noting for this clonotype: Which antigen it targets is not known. No much larger clone is present one base from it, and per-base qualities are unavailable.

The chain uses TRBV7-2 and TRBJ2-5, with the identity of the D gene unclear. The source material was cultured CD4+ T cells from blood. The sequence came from a human donor with COVID-19. This receptor has the CDR3 CASSLSAVEETQYF. The DNA sequence follows: TGTGCCAGCAGCTTAAGTGCGGTGGAAGAGACCCAGTACTTC.